This TCR beta chain was recorded in a study of technical replicates of blood from a few donors (dated by TCRdb to 2016 to 2017). Comment on this clone: Its target antigen remains unknown. No base-level quality is on record; no much larger clone is a single base apart.

The receptor library was made with the immunoSEQ multiplex PCR assay. TCRdb took over this immuneACCESS table, retaining in-frame rearrangements with V and J assigned. Such tables are incomplete; in checked studies, under half of the missing clones stem from an unresolved V gene, and the remainder is unexplained. Within this sample are around 69,000 clones, with 88% of them counted one time only. The ten largest make up 3.5% to 5% of the sample. The cysteine opens and the phenylalanine closes a CDR3 of 14 amino acids. Only the CDR3 portion is preserved as DNA: 42 bases, with reading frame beginning at the first base. CDR1 PRHDT and CDR2 FYEKMQ were looked up in the germline V gene (reference sequence). V trim: 8 bases; J trim: 8 bases; unmatched bases: 7.

The chain is assembled from TRBV13 and TRBJ2-3, with 13 bases matching TRBD2. What was sequenced was PBMCs. The clonotype comes from a human donor in good health. Some clones in this sample may be carry-over from other donors' samples. The nucleotide sequence is TGTGCCAGCGGGACTAGCGGGAAAAGTGGTACGCAGTATTTT. Translation gives CASGTSGKSGTQYF.